This T cell receptor (beta chain) was recovered during a study of CD8+CD57+ T cells in acquired aplastic anemia (dated by TCRdb to 2016 to 2018). Background for the entire study: On average, sorted CD4+ and CD8+ cells yielded 3 to 4 ug of extracted DNA, with a range of roughly 0.18 to 30 ug. CD8+CD57+ expansion was defined as frequency above the mean frequency observed in healthy subjects.

Broader findings and caveats from the paper: Roughly 30 CD8+ CDR3 sequences were shared between patients and controls but appeared highly expressed in patients and within their immunodominant clones. Between patients and healthy controls, no significant difference in CD8+ Simpson's diversity was found (P=0.060).

The table lists this clonotype with a count of one. The clone's antigen remains unknown. Per-base qualities were not stored, and no clone one base away is much larger. One read represents weak support. Flow cytometry had shown CD8+CD57+ cell expansion in the patients selected for sequencing. Every patient had severe acquired aplastic anemia, diagnosed using the International Study of Aplastic Anemia and Agranulocytosis and Camitta criteria. No therapy had been received by the patients at the time of blood sampling. In the study, sorted CD4+ and CD8+ blood T cells from patients with severe aplastic anemia and from healthy subjects underwent deep sequencing of TCR repertoires. Patients were enrolled in the USA under clinicaltrials.gov protocols 00001620, 01623167, 00001397, 00071045, 00081523 and 00961064. Ficoll-Paque density gradient centrifugation was used to isolate peripheral blood mononuclear cells. CD4+ and CD8+ T cells were sorted by FACS or magnetic beads before DNA extraction.

Genomic DNA served as template for TCR beta VDJ combination and CDR3 sequence profiling. An Illumina HiSeq 2000 was used for TCR repertoire sequencing. On the study's bioinformatics: TRBV/TRBJ rearrangement plots, CDR3 size and DJ length profiles, and Simpson's diversity index were used to evaluate the repertoires. The most abundant DNA sequence in the deep sequencing data was defined as the immunodominant clone. CDR3 amino acid sequences were screened for sharing across subjects and compared with published repertoires and the VDJdb database. TCRdb cleaned the public reads at Q25 with fastp, built clones with MiXCR and kept in-frame beta chains. Each record represents a unique CDR3 protein, reported with the most common genes and DNA among its rows. These V and J calls are TCRdb output, not the study's own analysis. This sample gives approximately 300,000 distinct CDR3 sequences in total; about three fifths of them show up just once. The ten largest clonotypes hold 1% to 1.5% of the sample.

This TCR was recovered from a human donor with aplastic anemia. Sequencing was carried out using sorted CD4+, CD8+, or CD8+CD57+ T cells (not recorded which) from PBMCs.

DNA sequence: TGTGCCACCAATCGGGACAACACTGAAGCTTTCTTT. Translated, this is CATNRDNTEAFF. Recombination connected TRBV10-3 to TRBJ1-1, with a tentative D gene TRBD1 over 5 matching bases. The CDR3 contains 12 residues, cysteine and phenylalanine counted. Just the 36-base CDR3 DNA is kept, in frame starting at base 1. V sheds 10 bases and J sheds 2 bases, leaving 11 bases between their ends. From the germline V gene, CDR1 is ENHRY and CDR2 is SYGVKD.